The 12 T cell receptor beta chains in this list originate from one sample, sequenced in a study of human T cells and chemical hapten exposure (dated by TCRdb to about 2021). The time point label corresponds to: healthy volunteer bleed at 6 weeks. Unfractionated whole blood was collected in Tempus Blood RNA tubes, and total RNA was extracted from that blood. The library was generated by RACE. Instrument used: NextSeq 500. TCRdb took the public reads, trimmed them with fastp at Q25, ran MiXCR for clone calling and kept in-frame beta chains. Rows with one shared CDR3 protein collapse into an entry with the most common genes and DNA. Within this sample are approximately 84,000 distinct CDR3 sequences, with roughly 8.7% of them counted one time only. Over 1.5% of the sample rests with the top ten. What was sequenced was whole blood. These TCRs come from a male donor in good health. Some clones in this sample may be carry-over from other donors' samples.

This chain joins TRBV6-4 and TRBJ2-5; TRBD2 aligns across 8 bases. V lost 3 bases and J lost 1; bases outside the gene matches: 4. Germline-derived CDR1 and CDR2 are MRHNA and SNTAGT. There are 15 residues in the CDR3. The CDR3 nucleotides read TGTGCCAGCAGTGAAGTTAGCGGGACCCAAGAGACCCAGTACTTC. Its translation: CASSEVSGTQETQYF.

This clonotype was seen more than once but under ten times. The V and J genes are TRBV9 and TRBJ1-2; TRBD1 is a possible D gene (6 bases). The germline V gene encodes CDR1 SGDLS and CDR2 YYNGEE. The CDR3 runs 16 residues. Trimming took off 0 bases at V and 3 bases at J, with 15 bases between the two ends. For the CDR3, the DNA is TGTGCCAGCAGCGTAGAAGGACAGACTGCTGACTATGGCTACACCTTC. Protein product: CASSVEGQTADYGYTF.

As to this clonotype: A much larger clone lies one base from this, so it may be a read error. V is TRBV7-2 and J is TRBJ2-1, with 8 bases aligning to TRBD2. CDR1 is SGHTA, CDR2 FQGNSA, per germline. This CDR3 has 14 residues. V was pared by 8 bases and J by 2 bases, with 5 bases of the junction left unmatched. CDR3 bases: TGTGCCAGCGGCCCGACTAGCGCCTACAATGAGCAGTTCTTC. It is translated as CASGPTSAYNEQFF.

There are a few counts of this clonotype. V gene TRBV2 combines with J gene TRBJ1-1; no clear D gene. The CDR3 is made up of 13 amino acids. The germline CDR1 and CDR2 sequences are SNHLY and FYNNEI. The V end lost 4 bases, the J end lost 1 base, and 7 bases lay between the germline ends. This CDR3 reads CASSVRRNTEAFF. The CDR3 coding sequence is TGTGCCAGCAGTGTCAGGAGGAACACTGAAGCTTTCTTT.

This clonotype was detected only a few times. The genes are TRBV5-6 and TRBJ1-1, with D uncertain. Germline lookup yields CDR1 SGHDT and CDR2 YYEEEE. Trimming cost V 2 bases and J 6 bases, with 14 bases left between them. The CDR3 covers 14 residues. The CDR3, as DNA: TGTGCCAGCAGCTTCAGAGGAGGTAGTCCTGAAGCTTTCTTT. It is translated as CASSFRGGSPEAFF.

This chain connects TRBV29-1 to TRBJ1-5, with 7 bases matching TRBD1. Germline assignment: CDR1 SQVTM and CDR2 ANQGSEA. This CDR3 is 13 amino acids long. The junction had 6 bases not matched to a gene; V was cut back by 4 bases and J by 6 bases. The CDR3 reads CSVGEGAGQPQHF. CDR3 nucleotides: TGCAGCGTTGGGGAGGGGGCTGGTCAGCCCCAGCATTTT.

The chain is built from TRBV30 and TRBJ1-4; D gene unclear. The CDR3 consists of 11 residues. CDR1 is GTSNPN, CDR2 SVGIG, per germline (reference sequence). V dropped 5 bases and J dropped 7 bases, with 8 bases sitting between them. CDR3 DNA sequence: TGTGCCTGGGGAAGGAGTGAAAAACTGTTTTTT. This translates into CAWGRSEKLFF.

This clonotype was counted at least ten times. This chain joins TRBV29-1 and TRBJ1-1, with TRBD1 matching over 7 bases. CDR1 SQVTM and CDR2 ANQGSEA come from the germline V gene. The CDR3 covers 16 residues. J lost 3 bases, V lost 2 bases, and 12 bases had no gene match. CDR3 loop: CSVEPRQGVGDTEAFF. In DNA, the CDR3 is TGCAGCGTTGAACCCAGGCAGGGGGTGGGAGACACTGAAGCTTTCTTT.

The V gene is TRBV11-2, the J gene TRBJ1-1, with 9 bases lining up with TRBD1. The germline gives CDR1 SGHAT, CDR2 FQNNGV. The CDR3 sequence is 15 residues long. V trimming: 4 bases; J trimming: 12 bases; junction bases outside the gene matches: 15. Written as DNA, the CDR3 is TGTGCCAGCAGCTCGGACAGGGGCTCCAACCCGGTAACTTTCTTT. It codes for CASSSDRGSNPVTFF.

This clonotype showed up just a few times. CDR3 sequence: CASSSLTGATYEQYF. The DNA for the CDR3 is TGTGCCAGCAGCTCCTTGACAGGGGCGACCTACGAGCAGTACTTC. This chain links TRBV5-6 with TRBJ2-7; 8 bases match TRBD1. Germline loops: CDR1 SGHDT, CDR2 YYEEEE. The CDR3 extends over 15 amino acids. V dropped 3 bases and J dropped 2; count of bases not matched to a gene: 7.

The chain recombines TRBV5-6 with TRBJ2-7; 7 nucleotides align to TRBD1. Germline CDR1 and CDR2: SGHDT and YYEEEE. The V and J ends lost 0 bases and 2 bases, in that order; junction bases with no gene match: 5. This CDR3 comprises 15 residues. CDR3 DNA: TGTGCCAGCAGCTTGGGTGACAGGGTGACCTACGAGCAGTACTTC. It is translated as CASSLGDRVTYEQYF.

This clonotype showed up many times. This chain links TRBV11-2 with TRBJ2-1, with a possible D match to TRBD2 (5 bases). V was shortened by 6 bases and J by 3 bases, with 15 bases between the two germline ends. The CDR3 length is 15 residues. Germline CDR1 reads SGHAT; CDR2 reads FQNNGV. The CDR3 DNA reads TGTGCCAGCAGTCCCCCGATCGGGGACTACAATGAGCAGTTCTTC. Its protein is CASSPPIGDYNEQFF.